This is a list of T cell receptor beta chains from one sample in a study of blood T cell repertoires in COVID-19. Sequencing used immunoSEQ multiplex PCR; TCRdb keeps in-frame clones, though not all of them. The sample includes a few hundred thousand clones, around 87% seen only once; the top ten take roughly 2.3%. The sequencing input was peripheral blood. The receptor source for this set is a man younger than 30 with active or convalescent COVID-19. Each CDR3 is given with its conserved first and last residue.

j_call v_call cdr3_aa
TRBJ2-3 TRBV5-1 CASSLSGGAKDTQYF
TRBJ1-6 TRBV27 CASSPLIGNYNSPLHF
TRBJ1-1 TRBV9 CASSSRGGGEAFF
TRBJ2-1 TRBV7-8 CASSSFNEQFF
TRBJ1-2 TRBV7-9 CASSPSYSQGARGYTF
TRBJ2-3 TRBV28 CASSLRTGEDTQYF
TRBJ2-7 TRBV19 CASSIDPGQGYHEQYF
TRBJ1-2 TRBV6-5 CASRTGNRDYGYTF
TRBJ1-3 TRBV5-1 CASSNEGNTIYF
TRBJ2-1 TRBV5-1 CASSLNTRTSGQRQFF
TRBJ2-1 TRBV10-1 CASSERGLEAEQFF
TRBJ2-7 TRBV12-3/TRBV12-4 CASSLSHLEQYF
TRBJ1-1 TRBV12-3/TRBV12-4 CASSPHHTEAFF
TRBJ1-4 TRBV27 CASSLFGFSNEKLFF
TRBJ2-7 TRBV4-1 CASSQLRGANYEQYF
TRBJ1-1 TRBV6-5 CASSLRGNTEAFF
TRBJ2-1 TRBV6-5 CASSYSWQGRVNEQFF
TRBJ1-2 TRBV28 CASSLLAGDSYGYTF
TRBJ1-1 TRBV28 CASSLLRQSEAFF
TRBJ2-7 TRBV6-5 CASSPPGQGLREQYF
TRBJ2-7 TRBV2 CASSELYSYEQYF
TRBJ1-2 TRBV2 CASSEDRLRDGYTF
TRBJ2-7 TRBV27 CASSFWGPYEQYF
TRBJ2-1 TRBV27 CASSSVYNEQFF
TRBJ2-1 TRBV10-3 CAIRGLGGAFDEQFF
TRBJ2-1 TRBV19 CASSAISLAGQYEEQFF
TRBJ2-7 TRBV19 CASTRGSSGEQYF
TRBJ1-2 TRBV28 CASSFITGYGYTF
TRBJ1-1 TRBV24-1 CATSDPGTGNTEAFF
TRBJ2-1 TRBV6-1 CASSETRTSGSNEQFF
TRBJ2-7 TRBV5-4 CASSLNGQGYYEQYF
TRBJ1-2 TRBV27 CASSFSGTGNYGYTF
TRBJ1-6 TRBV2 CASREQGSSYNSPLHF
TRBJ1-1 TRBV28 CASSLTGGLTEAFF
TRBJ2-3 TRBV4-1 CASSQVSLAGGRLTSTDTQYF
TRBJ1-2 TRBV9 CASSVGTGYGYTF
TRBJ1-1 TRBV28 CASILPGARNTEAFF